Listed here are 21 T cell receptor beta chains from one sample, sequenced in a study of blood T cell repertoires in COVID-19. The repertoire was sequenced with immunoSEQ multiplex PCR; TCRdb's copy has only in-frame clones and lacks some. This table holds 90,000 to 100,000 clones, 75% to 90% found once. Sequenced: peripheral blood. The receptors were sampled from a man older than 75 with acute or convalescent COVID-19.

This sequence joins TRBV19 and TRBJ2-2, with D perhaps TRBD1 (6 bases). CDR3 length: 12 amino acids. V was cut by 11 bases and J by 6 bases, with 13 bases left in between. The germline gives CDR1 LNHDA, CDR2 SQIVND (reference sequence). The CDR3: CACSGAAGELFF. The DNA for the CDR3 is TGTGCCTGCTCAGGGGCCGCCGGGGAGCTGTTTTTT.

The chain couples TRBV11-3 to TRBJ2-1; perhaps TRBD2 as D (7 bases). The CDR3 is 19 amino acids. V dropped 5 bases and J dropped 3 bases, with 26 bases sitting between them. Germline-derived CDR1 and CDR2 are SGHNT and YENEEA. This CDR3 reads CASSPQGGGPVSFYNEQFF. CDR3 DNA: TGTGCCAGCAGCCCGCAAGGGGGGGGGCCCGTCTCCTTCTACAATGAGCAGTTCTTC.

CDR3 coding DNA: TGTGCCACCAGCAGGGAGACTAGTTGGCCATACAATGAGCAGTTCTTC. Protein: CATSRETSWPYNEQFF. V and J are TRBV15 and TRBJ2-1; a weak D match, TRBD2 (6 bases). V was pared by 3 bases and J by 4 bases, with 16 bases between. CDR3 size: 16 residues. The germline V gene has CDR1 LNHNV and CDR2 YYDKDF (reference sequence). The variable domain in full, with the rest retrieved from reference TRBV15 and TRBJ2-1, is DAMVIQNPRYQVTQFGKPVTLSCSQTLNHNVMYWYQQKSSQAPKLLFHYYDKDFNNEADTPDNFQSRRPNTSFCFLDIRSPGLGDTAMYLCATSRETSWPYNEQFFGPGTRLTVL.

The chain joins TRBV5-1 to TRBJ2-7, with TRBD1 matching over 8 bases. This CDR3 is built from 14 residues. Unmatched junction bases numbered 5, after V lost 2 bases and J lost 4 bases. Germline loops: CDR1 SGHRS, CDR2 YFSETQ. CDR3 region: CASSFDQGAYEQYF. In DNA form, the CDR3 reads TGCGCCAGCAGCTTTGATCAGGGGGCTTACGAGCAGTACTTC.

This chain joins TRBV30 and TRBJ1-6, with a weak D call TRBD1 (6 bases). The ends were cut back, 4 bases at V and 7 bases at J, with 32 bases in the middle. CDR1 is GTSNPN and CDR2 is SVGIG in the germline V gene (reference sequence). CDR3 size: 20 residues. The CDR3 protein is CAWNSRRSGGLTGQNSPLHF. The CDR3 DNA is TGTGCCTGGAACTCCCGAAGAAGTGGGGGATTGACAGGTCAAAATTCACCCCTCCACTTT. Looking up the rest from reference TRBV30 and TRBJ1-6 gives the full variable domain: SQTIHQWPATLVQPVGSPLSLECTVEGTSNPNLYWYRQAAGRGLQLLFYSVGIGQISSEVPQNLSASRPQDRQFILSSKKLLLSDSGFYLCAWNSRRSGGLTGQNSPLHFGNGTRLTVT.

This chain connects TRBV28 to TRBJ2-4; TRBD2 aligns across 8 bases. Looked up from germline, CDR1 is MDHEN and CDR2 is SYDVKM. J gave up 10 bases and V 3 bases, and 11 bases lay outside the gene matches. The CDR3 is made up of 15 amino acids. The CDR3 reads CASSFGGGQKQIQYF. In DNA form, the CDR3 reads TGTGCCAGCAGTTTCGGGGGGGGACAAAAACAAATTCAGTACTTC.

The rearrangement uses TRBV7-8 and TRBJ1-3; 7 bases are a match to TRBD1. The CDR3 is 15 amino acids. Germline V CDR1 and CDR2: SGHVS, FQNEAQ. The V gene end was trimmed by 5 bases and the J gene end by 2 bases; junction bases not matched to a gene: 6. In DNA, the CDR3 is TGTGCCAGCAGCATCCAGGGGGTGGCTGGAAACACCATATATTTT. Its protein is CASSIQGVAGNTIYF.

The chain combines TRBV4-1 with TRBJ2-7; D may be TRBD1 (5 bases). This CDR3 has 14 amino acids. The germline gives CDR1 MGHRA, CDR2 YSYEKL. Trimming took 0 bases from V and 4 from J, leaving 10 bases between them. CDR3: CASSQETVFYEQYF. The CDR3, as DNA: TGCGCCAGCAGCCAAGAGACAGTTTTTTACGAGCAGTACTTC.

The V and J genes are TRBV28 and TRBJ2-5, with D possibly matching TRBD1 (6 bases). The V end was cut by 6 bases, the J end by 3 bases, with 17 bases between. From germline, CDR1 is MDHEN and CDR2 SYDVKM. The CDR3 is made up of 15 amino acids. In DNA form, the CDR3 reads TGTGCCAGCAGCTCAACAGGGACCGGGAAAGAGACCCAGTACTTC. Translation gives CASSSTGTGKETQYF.

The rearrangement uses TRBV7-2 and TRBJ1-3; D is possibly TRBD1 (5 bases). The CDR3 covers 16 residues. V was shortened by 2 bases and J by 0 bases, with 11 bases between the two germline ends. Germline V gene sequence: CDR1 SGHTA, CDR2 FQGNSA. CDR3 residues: CASSLSQGPSGNTIYF. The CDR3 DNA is TGTGCCAGCAGCTTATCCCAGGGCCCCTCTGGAAACACCATATATTTT.

The CDR3 is CASSTRNTGNYGYTF. The CDR3 bases are TGTGCCAGTAGTACAAGGAATACAGGGAACTATGGCTACACCTTC. V is TRBV19 and J is TRBJ1-2, with a possible D match to TRBD1 (6 bases). V was clipped by 4 bases and J by 2 bases, with 14 bases between them. Looked up from germline, CDR1 is LNHDA and CDR2 is SQIVND (reference sequence). The CDR3 runs 15 residues.

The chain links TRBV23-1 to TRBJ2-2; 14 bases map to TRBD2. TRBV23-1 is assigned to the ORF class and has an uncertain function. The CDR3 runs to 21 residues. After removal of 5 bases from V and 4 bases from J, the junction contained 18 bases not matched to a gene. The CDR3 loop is CASSAARLGLAGEGGTGELFF. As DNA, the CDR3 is TGCGCCAGCAGTGCCGCCCGATTGGGACTAGCGGGAGAAGGAGGCACCGGGGAGCTGTTTTTT.

The CDR3 region has the DNA TGTGCCAGCAGTAACCCGGGACAGTCCTACGAGCAGTACTTC. Residues: CASSNPGQSYEQYF. The chain couples TRBV25-1 to TRBJ2-7; 7 bases are a match to TRBD1. This CDR3 comprises 14 residues. Looked up from germline, CDR1 is MGHDK and CDR2 is SYGVNS. J gave up 1 base and V 5 bases, and 5 bases lay outside the gene matches.

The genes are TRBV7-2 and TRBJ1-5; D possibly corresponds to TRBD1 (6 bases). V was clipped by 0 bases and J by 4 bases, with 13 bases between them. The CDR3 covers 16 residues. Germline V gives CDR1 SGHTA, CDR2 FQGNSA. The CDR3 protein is CASSLALVGANQPQHF. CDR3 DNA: TGTGCCAGCAGCTTAGCGCTCGTGGGGGCTAATCAGCCCCAGCATTTT.

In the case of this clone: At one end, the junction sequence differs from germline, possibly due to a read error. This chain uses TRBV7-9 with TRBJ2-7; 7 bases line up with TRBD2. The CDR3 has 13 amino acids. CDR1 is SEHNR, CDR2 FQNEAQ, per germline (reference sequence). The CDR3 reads CASSNSGKHEQYF. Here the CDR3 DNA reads TGTGCCAGCAGTAACAGCGGGAAACACGAACAGTACTTC.

The CDR3 reads CASRVRTGYTEAFF. CDR3 in DNA: TGTGCCAGCAGAGTCCGCACAGGGTACACTGAAGCTTTCTTT. The rearrangement links TRBV28 to TRBJ1-1; D might be TRBD1 (6 bases). This CDR3 contains 14 residues. CDR1 MDHEN and CDR2 SYDVKM come from the germline V gene. V gave up 6 bases and J gave up 3 bases, with 14 bases separating them. Using reference TRBV28 and TRBJ1-1 for the parts outside the CDR3, the full variable domain is DVKVTQSSRYLVKRTGEKVFLECVQDMDHENMFWYRQDPGLGLRLIYFSYDVKMKEKGDIPEGYSVSREKKERFSLILESASTNQTSMYLCASRVRTGYTEAFFGQGTRLTVV.

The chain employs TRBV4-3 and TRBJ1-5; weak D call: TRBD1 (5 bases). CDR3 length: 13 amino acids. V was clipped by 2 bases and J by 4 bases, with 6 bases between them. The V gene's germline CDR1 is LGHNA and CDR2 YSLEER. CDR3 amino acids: CASSQRGNQPQHF. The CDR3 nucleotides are TGCGCCAGCAGCCAAAGGGGAAATCAGCCCCAGCATTTT.

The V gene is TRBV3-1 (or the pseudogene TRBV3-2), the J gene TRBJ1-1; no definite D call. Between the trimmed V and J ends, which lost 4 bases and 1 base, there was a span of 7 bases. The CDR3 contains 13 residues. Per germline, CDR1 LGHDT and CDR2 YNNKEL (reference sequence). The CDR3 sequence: CASSRAENTEAFF. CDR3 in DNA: TGTGCCAGCAGCCGGGCCGAGAACACTGAAGCTTTCTTT.

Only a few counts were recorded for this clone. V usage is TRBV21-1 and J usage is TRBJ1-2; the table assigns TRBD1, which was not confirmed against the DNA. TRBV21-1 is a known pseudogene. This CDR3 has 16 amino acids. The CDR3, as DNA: TGTGCCAGCAGCAAACGGGGAGACAGGGTCTCCATAGGCTACACCTTC. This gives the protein CASSKRGDRVSIGYTF.

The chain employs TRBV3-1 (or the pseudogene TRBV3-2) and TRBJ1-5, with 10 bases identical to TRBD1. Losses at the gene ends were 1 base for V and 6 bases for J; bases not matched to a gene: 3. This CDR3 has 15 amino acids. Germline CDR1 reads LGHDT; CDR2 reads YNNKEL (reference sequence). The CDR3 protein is CASSQGTGGGQPQHF. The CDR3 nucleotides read TGTGCCAGCAGCCAAGGGACAGGGGGGGGTCAGCCCCAGCATTTT.

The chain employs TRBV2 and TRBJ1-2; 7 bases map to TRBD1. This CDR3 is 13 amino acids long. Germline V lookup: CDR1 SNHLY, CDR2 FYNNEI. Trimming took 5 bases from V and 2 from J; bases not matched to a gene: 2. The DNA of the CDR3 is TGTGCCAGCAGTTCGACAGGGAACTATGGCTACACCTTC. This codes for CASSSTGNYGYTF.